The clone carrying this T cell receptor beta chain appeared once. What it recognizes is unknown. The table came from immunoSEQ multiplex PCR; TCRdb's copy has only in-frame clones and leaves some out. Among about 64,000 clones listed, more than 80% were seen once. These data come from a study of PD-1 blockade in classical Hodgkin lymphoma. CDR1 SQVTM and CDR2 ANQGSEA come from the germline V gene. CDR3 length equals 13 residues. Losses at the gene ends were 6 bases for V and 2 bases for J; bases not matched to a gene: 5. Findings and limits, study-wide: Baseline diversity resembling that of newly diagnosed patients was seen in complete responders.

As to time point: cycle 4 day 1 (C4D1), after 5 to 7 weeks of nivolumab. Every single patient, without exception, relapsed after autologous stem cell transplantation, and brentuximab vedotin exposure varied. This sequence originates from a human donor with classical Hodgkin lymphoma. The chain joins TRBV29-1 to TRBJ2-7; 9 bases agree with TRBD1. Material: peripheral blood mononuclear cells (PBMCs), obtained before the fourth cycle of nivolumab. CDR3 DNA sequence: TGCAGCGTCCCGGGACAGGGAACCTACGAGCAGTACTTC. It is translated as CSVPGQGTYEQYF.